This T cell receptor (beta chain) was captured in a study of radiotherapy plus CTLA-4 blockade in lung cancer. Assay: immunoSEQ multiplex PCR; the TCRdb copy retains only in-frame clones and omits some. This table has roughly 59,000 clones, 72% appearing once. The V end was cut by 6 bases, the J end by 0 bases, with 9 bases between. The CDR3 extends over 13 amino acids. Per germline, CDR1 SNHLY and CDR2 FYNNEI. The input for sequencing was peripheral blood, taken from a patient treated with radiotherapy plus ipilimumab. The sequence derives from a human donor with non-small cell lung cancer whose response to radiotherapy plus ipilimumab could not be evaluated. The chain carries TRBV2 and TRBJ2-7; tentative D call: TRBD1 (6 bases). The CDR3 spells CASRRDISYEQYF. CDR3 nucleotide sequence: TGTGCCAGCAGAAGGGACATCTCCTACGAGCAGTACTTC.